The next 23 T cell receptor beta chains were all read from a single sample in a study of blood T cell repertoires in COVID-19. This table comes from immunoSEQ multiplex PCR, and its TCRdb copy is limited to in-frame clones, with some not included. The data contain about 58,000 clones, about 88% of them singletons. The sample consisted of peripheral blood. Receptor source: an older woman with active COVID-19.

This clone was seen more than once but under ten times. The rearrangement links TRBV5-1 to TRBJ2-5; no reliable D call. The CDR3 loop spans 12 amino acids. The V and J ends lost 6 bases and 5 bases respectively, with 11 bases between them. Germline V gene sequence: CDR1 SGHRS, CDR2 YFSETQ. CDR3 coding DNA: TGCGCCAGCACCCAGGATGGTGAGACCCAGTACTTC. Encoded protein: CASTQDGETQYF.

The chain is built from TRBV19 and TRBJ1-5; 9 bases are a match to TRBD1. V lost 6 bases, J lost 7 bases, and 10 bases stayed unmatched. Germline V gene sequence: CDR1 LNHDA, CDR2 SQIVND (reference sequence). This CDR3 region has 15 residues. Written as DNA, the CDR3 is TGTGCCAGTAGGGTACAGGGGGCGGTGGGGCAGCCCCAGCATTTT. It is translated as CASRVQGAVGQPQHF.

CDR3 DNA: TGCGCCAGCAGCCAAGATGGCGGACAGGGAATCTATGGCTACACCTTC. Residues: CASSQDGGQGIYGYTF. The chain carries TRBV4-1 and TRBJ1-2; 8 nucleotides line up with TRBD1. Trimming removed 0 bases from V and 4 bases from J; junction bases left unmatched: 7. Per germline, CDR1 MGHRA and CDR2 YSYEKL. There are 16 residues in the CDR3.

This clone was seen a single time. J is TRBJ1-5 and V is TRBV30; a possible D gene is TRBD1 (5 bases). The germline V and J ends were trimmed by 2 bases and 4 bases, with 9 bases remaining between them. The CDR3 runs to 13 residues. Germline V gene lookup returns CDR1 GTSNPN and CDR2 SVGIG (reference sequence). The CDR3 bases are TGTGCCTGGAGTACGGAGGGGAATCAGCCCCAGCATTTT. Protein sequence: CAWSTEGNQPQHF.

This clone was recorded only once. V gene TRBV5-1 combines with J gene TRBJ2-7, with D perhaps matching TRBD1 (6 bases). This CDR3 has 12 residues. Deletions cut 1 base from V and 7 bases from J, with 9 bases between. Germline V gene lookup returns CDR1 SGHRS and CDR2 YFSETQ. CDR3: CASSLNGQEQYF. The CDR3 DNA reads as TGCGCCAGCAGCTTGAATGGACAGGAGCAGTACTTC.

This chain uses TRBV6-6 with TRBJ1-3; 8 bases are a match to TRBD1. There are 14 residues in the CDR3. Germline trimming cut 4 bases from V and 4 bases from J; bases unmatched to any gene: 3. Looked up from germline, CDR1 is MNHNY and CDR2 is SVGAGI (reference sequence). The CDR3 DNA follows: TGTGCCAGCAGTTTTCAGGGGGCCGGAAACACCATATATTTT. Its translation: CASSFQGAGNTIYF.

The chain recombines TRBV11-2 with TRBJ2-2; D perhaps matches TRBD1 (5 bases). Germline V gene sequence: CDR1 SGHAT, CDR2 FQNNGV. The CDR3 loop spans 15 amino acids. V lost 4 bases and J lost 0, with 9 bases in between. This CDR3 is CASSSWTPNTGELFF. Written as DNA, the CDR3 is TGTGCCAGCAGCTCCTGGACACCGAACACCGGGGAGCTGTTTTTT.

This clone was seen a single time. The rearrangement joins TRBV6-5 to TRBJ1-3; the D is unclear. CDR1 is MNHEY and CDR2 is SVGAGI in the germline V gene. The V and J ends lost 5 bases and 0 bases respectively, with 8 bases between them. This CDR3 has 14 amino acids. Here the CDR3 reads CASSRSFSGNTIYF. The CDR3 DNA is TGTGCCAGCAGTCGGTCATTCTCTGGAAACACCATATATTTT.

CDR3 loop: CASSLQGPHSGNTIYF. CDR3 bases: TGCGCCAGCAGCCTACAGGGACCCCACTCTGGAAACACCATATATTTT. The chain is built from TRBV5-1 and TRBJ1-3; a possible D gene is TRBD1 (6 bases). V lost 4 bases to trimming and J lost 0 bases, with 14 bases between them. This CDR3 contains 16 residues. Germline CDR1 and CDR2: SGHRS and YFSETQ.

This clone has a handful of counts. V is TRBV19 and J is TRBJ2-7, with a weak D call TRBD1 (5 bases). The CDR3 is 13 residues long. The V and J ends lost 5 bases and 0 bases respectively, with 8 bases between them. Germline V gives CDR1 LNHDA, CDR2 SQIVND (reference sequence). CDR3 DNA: TGTGCCAGTAGTCCAGGGCTCTCCTACGAGCAGTACTTC. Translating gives CASSPGLSYEQYF.

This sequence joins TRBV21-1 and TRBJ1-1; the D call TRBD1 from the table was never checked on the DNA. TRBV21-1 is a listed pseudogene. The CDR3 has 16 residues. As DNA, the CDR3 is TGTGCCAGCAGCAAACCGGGACAGGGGGCGAACACTGAAGCTTTCTTT. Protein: CASSKPGQGANTEAFF.

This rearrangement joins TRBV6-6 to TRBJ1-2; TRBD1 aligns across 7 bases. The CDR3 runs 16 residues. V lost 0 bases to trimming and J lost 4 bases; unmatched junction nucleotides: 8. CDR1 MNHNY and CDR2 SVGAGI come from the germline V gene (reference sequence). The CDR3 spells CASSYSTAGGVYGYTF. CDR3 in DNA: TGTGCCAGCAGTTACTCGACGGCAGGGGGTGTCTATGGCTACACCTTC.

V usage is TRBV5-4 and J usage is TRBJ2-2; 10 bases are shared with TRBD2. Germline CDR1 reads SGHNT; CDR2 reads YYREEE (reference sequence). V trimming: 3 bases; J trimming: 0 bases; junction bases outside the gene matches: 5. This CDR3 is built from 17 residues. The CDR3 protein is CASSSPSGGSNTGELFF. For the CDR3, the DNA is TGTGCCAGCAGCTCACCTAGCGGGGGCTCGAACACCGGGGAGCTGTTTTTT. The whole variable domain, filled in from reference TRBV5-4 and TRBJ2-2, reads ETGVTQSPTHLIKTRGQQVTLRCSSQSGHNTVSWYQQALGQGPQFIFQYYREEENGRGNFPPRFSGLQFPNYSSELNVNALELDDSALYLCASSSPSGGSNTGELFFGEGSRLTVL.

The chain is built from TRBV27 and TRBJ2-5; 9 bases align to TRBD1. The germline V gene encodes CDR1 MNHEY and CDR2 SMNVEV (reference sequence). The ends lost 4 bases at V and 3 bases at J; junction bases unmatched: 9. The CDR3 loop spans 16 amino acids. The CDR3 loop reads CASSSGTGKGEETQYF. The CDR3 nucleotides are TGTGCCAGCAGTTCCGGGACAGGGAAGGGGGAAGAGACCCAGTACTTC.

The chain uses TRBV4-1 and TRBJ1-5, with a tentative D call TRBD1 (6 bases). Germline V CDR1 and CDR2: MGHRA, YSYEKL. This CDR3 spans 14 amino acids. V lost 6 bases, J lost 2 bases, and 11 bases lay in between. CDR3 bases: TGCGCCAGCAGTCAGGGGTTGGGCAATCAGCCCCAGCATTTT. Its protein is CASSQGLGNQPQHF.

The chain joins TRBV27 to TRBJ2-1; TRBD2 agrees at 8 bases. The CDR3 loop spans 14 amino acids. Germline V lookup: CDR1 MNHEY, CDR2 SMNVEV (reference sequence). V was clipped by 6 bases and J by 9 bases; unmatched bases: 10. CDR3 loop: CASSPGGGLSEQFF. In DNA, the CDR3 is TGTGCCAGCAGCCCGGGGGGGGGCCTGAGTGAGCAGTTCTTC.

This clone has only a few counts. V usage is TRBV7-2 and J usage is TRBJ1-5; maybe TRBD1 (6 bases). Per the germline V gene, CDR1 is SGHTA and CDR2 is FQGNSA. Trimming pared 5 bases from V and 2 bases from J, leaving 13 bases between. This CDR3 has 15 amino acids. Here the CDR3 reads CASSPTTGGNQPQHF. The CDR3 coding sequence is TGTGCCAGCAGCCCGACGACAGGAGGCAATCAGCCCCAGCATTTT.

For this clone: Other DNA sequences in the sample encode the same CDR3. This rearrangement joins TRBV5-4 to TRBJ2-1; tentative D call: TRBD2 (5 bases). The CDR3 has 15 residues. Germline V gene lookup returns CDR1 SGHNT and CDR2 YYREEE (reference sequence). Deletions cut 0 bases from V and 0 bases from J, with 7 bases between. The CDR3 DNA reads TGTGCCAGCAGCTTGGGAGGGAGCTCCTACAATGAGCAGTTCTTC. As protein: CASSLGGSSYNEQFF.

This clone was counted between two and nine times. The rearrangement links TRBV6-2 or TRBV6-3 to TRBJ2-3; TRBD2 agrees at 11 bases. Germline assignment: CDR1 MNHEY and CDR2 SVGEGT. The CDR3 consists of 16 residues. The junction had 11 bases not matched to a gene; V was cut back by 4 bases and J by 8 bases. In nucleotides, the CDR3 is TGTGCCAGCAGTTCCCTACTAGCGGGGGAAGGGAGTACGCAGTATTTT. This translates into CASSSLLAGEGSTQYF.

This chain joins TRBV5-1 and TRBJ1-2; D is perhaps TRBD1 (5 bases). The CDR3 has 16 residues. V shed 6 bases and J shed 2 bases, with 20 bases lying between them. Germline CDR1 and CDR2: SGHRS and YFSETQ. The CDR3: CASTPGGPINNYGYTF. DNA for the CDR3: TGCGCCAGCACCCCGGGGGGACCGATCAACAACTATGGCTACACCTTC.

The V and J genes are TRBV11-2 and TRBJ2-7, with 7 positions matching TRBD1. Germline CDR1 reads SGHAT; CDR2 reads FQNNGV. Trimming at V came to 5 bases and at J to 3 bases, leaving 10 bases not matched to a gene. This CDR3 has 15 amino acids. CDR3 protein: CASSPGRGQYYEQYF. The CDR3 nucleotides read TGTGCCAGCAGCCCCGGACGGGGACAGTACTACGAGCAGTACTTC.

DNA for the CDR3: TGCGCCAGCAGCCTGGGACAGGGTGATCGTGGCTACACCTTC. Translation: CASSLGQGDRGYTF. V is TRBV5-1 and J is TRBJ1-2; 9 bases align to TRBD1. V dropped 4 bases and J dropped 7; count of bases not matched to a gene: 8. CDR3 length: 14 amino acids. Looked up from germline, CDR1 is SGHRS and CDR2 is YFSETQ.

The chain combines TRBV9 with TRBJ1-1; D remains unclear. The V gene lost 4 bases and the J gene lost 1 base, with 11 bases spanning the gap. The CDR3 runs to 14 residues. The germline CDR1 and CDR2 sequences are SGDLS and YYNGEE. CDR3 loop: CASSPTASNTEAFF. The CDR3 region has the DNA TGTGCCAGCAGCCCGACTGCCTCGAACACTGAAGCTTTCTTT.